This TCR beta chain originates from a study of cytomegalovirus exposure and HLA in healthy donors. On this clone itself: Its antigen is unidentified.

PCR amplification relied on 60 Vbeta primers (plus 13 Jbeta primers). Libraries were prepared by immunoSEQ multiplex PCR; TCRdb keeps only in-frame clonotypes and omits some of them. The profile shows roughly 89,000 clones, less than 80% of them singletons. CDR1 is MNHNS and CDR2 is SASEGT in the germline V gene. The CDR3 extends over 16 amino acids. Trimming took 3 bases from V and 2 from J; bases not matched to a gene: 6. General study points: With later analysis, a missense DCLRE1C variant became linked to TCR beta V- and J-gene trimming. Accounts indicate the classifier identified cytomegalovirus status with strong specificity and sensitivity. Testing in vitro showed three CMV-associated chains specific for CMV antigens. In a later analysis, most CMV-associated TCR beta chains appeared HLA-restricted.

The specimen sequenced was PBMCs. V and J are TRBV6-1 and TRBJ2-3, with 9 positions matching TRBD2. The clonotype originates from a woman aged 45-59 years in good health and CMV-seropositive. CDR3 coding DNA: TGTGCCAGCAGTGAGAGACTAGCGGTACCCACAGATACGCAGTATTTT. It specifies CASSERLAVPTDTQYF.